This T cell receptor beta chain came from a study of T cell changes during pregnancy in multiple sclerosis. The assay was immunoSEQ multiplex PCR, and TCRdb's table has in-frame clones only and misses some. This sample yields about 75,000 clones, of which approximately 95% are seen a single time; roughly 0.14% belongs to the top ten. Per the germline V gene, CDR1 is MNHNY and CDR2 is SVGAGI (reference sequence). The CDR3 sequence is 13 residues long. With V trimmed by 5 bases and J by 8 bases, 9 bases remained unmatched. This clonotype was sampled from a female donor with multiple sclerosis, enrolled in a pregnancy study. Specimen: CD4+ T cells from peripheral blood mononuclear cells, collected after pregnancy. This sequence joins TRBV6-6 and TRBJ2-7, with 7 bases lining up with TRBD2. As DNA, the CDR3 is TGTGCCAGCAGTCTCGTACGGGAGGCCAAGCAGTACTTC. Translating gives CASSLVREAKQYF.